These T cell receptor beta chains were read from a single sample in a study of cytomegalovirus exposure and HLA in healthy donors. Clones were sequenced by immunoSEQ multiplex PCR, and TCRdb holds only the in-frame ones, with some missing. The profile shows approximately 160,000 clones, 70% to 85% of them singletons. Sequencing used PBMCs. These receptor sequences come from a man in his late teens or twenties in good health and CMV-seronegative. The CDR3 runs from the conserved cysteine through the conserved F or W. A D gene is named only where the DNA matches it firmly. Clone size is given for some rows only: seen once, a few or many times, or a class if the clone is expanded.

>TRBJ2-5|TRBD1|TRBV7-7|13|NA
CASSRDSQETQYF
TGTGCTAGCAGTCGGGACAGTCAAGAGACCCAGTACTTC
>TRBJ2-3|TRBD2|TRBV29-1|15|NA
CSVLGGGGITDTQYF
TGCAGCGTCCTCGGGGGGGGAGGCATCACAGATACGCAGTATTTT
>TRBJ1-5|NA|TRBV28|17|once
CASSFLSGTDYNQPQHF
TGTGCCAGCAGTTTCCTATCCGGGACTGACTACAATCAGCCCCAGCATTTT
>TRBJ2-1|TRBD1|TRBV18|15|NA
CASSPPSSRGNEQFF
TGTGCCAGCTCACCACCGTCAAGCAGGGGGAATGAGCAGTTCTTC
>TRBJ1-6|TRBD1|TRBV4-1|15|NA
CASSRQGLRDSPLHF
TGCGCCAGCAGCCGACAGGGGTTACGGGATTCACCCCTCCACTTT
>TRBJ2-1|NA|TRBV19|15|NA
CASSIAGSSYNEQFF
TGTGCCAGTAGTATAGCGGGGAGCTCCTACAATGAGCAGTTCTTC
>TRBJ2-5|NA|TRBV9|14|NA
CASSVAGGQETQYF
TGTGCCAGCAGCGTAGCCGGGGGCCAAGAGACCCAGTACTTC
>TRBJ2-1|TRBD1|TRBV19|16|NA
CASSIPLGQGPNEQFF
TGTGCCAGTAGTATTCCCCTCGGACAGGGTCCAAATGAGCAGTTCTTC
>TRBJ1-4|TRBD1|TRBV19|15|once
CASSKGQGRHEKLFF
TGTGCCAGTTCAAAGGGACAGGGAAGGCATGAAAAACTGTTTTTT
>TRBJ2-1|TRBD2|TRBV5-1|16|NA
CASSLGARGGVNEQFF
TGCGCCAGCAGCTTGGGGGCCCGGGGGGGAGTCAATGAGCAGTTCTTC
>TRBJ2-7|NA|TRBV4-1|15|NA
CASSPEPQNTYEQYF
TGCGCCAGCAGCCCAGAGCCCCAGAATACCTACGAGCAGTACTTC
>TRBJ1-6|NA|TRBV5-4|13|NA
CASSLSGGPPLHF
TGTGCCAGCAGCTTGAGCGGGGGGCCACCCCTCCACTTT
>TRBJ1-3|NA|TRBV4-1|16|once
CASSNTDTRSGNTIYF
TGCGCCAGCAGCAATACGGACACCCGCTCTGGAAACACCATATATTTT
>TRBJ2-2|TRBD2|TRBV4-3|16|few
CASSQDHLAGAGELFF
TGCGCCAGCAGCCAAGATCACCTAGCGGGGGCCGGGGAGCTGTTTTTT
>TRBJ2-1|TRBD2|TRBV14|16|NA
CASSFSGRASYNEQFF
TGTGCCAGCAGCTTTAGCGGGAGGGCCTCCTACAATGAGCAGTTCTTC
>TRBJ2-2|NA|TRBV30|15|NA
CAWSVQGGGTGELFF
TGTGCCTGGAGCGTTCAAGGGGGTGGCACCGGGGAGCTGTTTTTT
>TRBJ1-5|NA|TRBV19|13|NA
CASSVSGYQPQHF
TGTGCCAGTAGTGTTTCAGGGTATCAGCCCCAGCATTTT
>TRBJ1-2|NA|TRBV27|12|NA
CASRAASGGYTF
TGTGCCAGCAGAGCAGCGTCGGGGGGCTACACCTTC
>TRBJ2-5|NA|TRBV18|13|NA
CASSPGGGETQYF
TGTGCCAGCTCACCCGGCGGTGGGGAGACCCAGTACTTC